These 19 T cell receptor beta chains were all obtained from the same sample, sequenced in a study of blood T cell repertoires in COVID-19. Sequencing used immunoSEQ multiplex PCR; TCRdb keeps in-frame clones, though not all of them. Counted here are some 200,000 clones, 80% occurring once; the ten biggest clones make up around 7.4%. Source material: PBMCs or T cells enriched from blood (not recorded which). The receptor source for this set is a woman between 40 and 50 years old with acute COVID-19.

This clone was counted a single time. The chain has TRBV20-1 and TRBJ2-1; 7 bases line up with TRBD2. Germline assignment: CDR1 DFQATT and CDR2 SNEGSKA (reference sequence). The CDR3 runs 15 residues. Trimming removed 3 bases from V and 4 bases from J; junction bases left unmatched: 9. In DNA, the CDR3 is TGCAGTGCTAGTCGCCCTAGCGGAGCTTACAATGAGCAGTTCTTC. As protein: CSASRPSGAYNEQFF.

V usage is TRBV5-1 and J usage is TRBJ2-3; 11 bases are shared with TRBD2. The CDR3 loop spans 15 amino acids. V lost 6 bases, J lost 4 bases, and 7 bases stayed unmatched. CDR1 SGHRS and CDR2 YFSETQ come from the germline V gene. Here the CDR3 DNA reads TGCGCCAGCACCAGTAGCGGGGGGGCCTCAGATACGCAGTATTTT. Translation gives CASTSSGGASDTQYF.

This sequence joins TRBV6-4 and TRBJ2-3; the D is unclear. CDR3 size: 13 residues. With 3 bases removed from V and 8 bases from J, the gap between germline ends came to 12 bases. Per the germline V gene, CDR1 is MRHNA and CDR2 is SNTAGT. CDR3 in amino acids: CASSELGVGTQYF. The CDR3 region has the DNA TGTGCCAGCAGTGAACTCGGTGTCGGTACGCAGTATTTT.

The chain employs TRBV27 and TRBJ1-2; D perhaps matches TRBD1 (5 bases). Germline lookup yields CDR1 MNHEY and CDR2 SMNVEV (reference sequence). V lost 0 bases and J 0 bases, leaving 11 bases between the germline ends. The CDR3 loop spans 16 amino acids. The CDR3 spells CASSLSFQTANYGYTF. Here the CDR3 DNA reads TGTGCCAGCAGTTTATCGTTCCAGACAGCTAACTATGGCTACACCTTC.

The V and J genes are TRBV18 and TRBJ1-4; no clear D gene. V gave up 1 base and J gave up 0 bases, with 9 bases separating them. The CDR3 length is 16 residues. CDR1 and CDR2 from the germline V gene are KGHSH and LQKENI. The CDR3 DNA reads TGTGCCAGCTCACCACTATCCGTCGCAACTAATGAAAAACTGTTTTTT. This translates into CASSPLSVATNEKLFF.

This chain links TRBV28 with TRBJ1-1; no clear D gene. The V gene's germline CDR1 is MDHEN and CDR2 SYDVKM. The ends were cut back, 1 base at V and 5 bases at J, with 14 bases in the middle. CDR3 length equals 15 residues. CDR3 nucleotides: TGTGCCAGCAGTTTATATGGCCCACGAGGGACTGAAGCTTTCTTT. It translates to CASSLYGPRGTEAFF.

This rearrangement joins TRBV9 to TRBJ1-3; the match to TRBD1 covers 8 bases. V lost 4 bases to trimming and J lost 1 base; unmatched junction nucleotides: 7. Germline V gives CDR1 SGDLS, CDR2 YYNGEE. CDR3 length: 16 residues. This CDR3 is CASSSQGQGSGNTIYF. The CDR3, as DNA: TGTGCCAGCAGCTCCCAAGGACAGGGTTCTGGAAACACCATATATTTT.

This clone was seen once. The chain carries TRBV7-2 and TRBJ1-3, with D maybe TRBD1 (5 bases). Trimming shortened V by 3 bases and J by 4 bases, and 10 bases separated the two germline ends. The CDR3 loop spans 14 amino acids. Germline lookup yields CDR1 SGHTA and CDR2 FQGNSA. The CDR3 sequence is CASSFQGGGNTIYF. CDR3 DNA sequence: TGTGCCAGCAGCTTCCAGGGTGGCGGAAACACCATATATTTT.

The genes are TRBV6-2 or TRBV6-3 and TRBJ1-2; 8 bases fit TRBD1. The CDR3 consists of 12 residues. Per germline, CDR1 MNHEY and CDR2 SVGEGT. V lost 5 bases to trimming and J lost 8 bases; unmatched junction nucleotides: 4. The CDR3 spells CASSDRGVGYTF. The CDR3 nucleotides read TGTGCCAGCAGTGACAGGGGAGTCGGCTACACCTTC.

The V call is TRBV5-1, the J call TRBJ1-3; no reliable D call. There are 16 residues in the CDR3. Trimming cost V 0 bases and J 4 bases, with 14 bases left between them. CDR1 and CDR2 from the germline V gene are SGHRS and YFSETQ. The CDR3: CASSLGLRRAGNTIYF. Here the CDR3 DNA reads TGCGCCAGCAGCTTGGGGTTGCGGAGAGCCGGAAACACCATATATTTT.

The chain joins TRBV7-3 to TRBJ1-4, with a weak D call TRBD1 (6 bases). Deletions cut 6 bases from V and 8 bases from J, with 13 bases between. The CDR3 spans 13 residues. Germline assignment: CDR1 SGHTA and CDR2 FQGTGA. The DNA for the CDR3 is TGTGCCAGCAGTCGGGACATGGGCGAAAAACTGTTTTTT. Translation gives CASSRDMGEKLFF.

This sequence joins TRBV11-2 and TRBJ1-3, with a weak D call TRBD1 (6 bases). The CDR3 is 14 residues long. The ends were cut back, 5 bases at V and 0 bases at J, with 8 bases in the middle. Germline V lookup: CDR1 SGHAT, CDR2 FQNNGV. The CDR3 DNA reads as TGTGCCAGCAGCAGACAGGACTCTGGAAACACCATATATTTT. It is translated as CASSRQDSGNTIYF.

The chain combines TRBV12-5 with TRBJ1-3; a possible D gene is TRBD1 (6 bases). Trimming removed 7 bases from V and 1 base from J, with 11 bases in between. CDR3 size: 14 residues. Germline CDR1 and CDR2: LGHNT and FRNRAP. The CDR3 sequence is CASADRHSGNTIYF. The DNA of the CDR3 is TGTGCTAGTGCCGACAGGCATTCTGGAAACACCATATATTTT.

CDR3 bases: TGTGCCAGCAGTCCTCAAGGACAGAACCATCAGCCCCAGCATTTT. Its protein product is CASSPQGQNHQPQHF. V gene TRBV27 combines with J gene TRBJ1-5, with D perhaps matching TRBD1 (6 bases). V lost 5 bases, J lost 5 bases, and 16 bases lay in between. The CDR3 length is 15 residues. Per the germline V gene, CDR1 is MNHEY and CDR2 is SMNVEV (reference sequence).

The chain has TRBV7-2 and TRBJ2-4, with 9 bases that match TRBD1. V was pared by 5 bases and J by 5 bases, with 7 bases of the junction left unmatched. The CDR3 length is 15 residues. Germline CDR1 reads SGHTA; CDR2 reads FQGNSA. The CDR3 spells CASSLLQGAENIQYF. The CDR3 DNA reads TGTGCCAGCAGCCTTTTACAGGGGGCCGAAAACATTCAGTACTTC.

The chain has TRBV6-5 and TRBJ2-3; no clear D gene. Germline V gene data show CDR1 as MNHEY and CDR2 as SVGAGI. The CDR3 length is 11 residues. The ends were cut back, 2 bases at V and 9 bases at J, with 6 bases in the middle. CDR3 sequence: CASSYQRTQYF. CDR3 sequence (DNA): TGTGCCAGCAGTTACCAGAGGACGCAGTATTTT.

In this sample, this clone turned up a few times. This chain uses TRBV9 with TRBJ1-6; TRBD1 matches 9 bases. This CDR3 is 17 amino acids long. CDR1 and CDR2 (germline): SGDLS, YYNGEE. Losses at the gene ends were 3 bases for V and 7 bases for J; bases not matched to a gene: 11. DNA of the CDR3: TGTGCCAGCAGCGCCTCGCCGGGACAGGGTGAAAATTCACCCCTCCACTTT. Amino acids: CASSASPGQGENSPLHF.

V and J are TRBV19 and TRBJ2-6, with TRBD1 as a possible D gene (5 bases). Germline loops: CDR1 LNHDA, CDR2 SQIVND (reference sequence). Trimming cost V 3 bases and J 0 bases, with 12 bases left between them. There are 17 residues in the CDR3. CDR3 bases: TGTGCCAGTAGTATTCCCACAGGAACCTCTGGGGCCAACGTCCTGACTTTC. Translated, it gives CASSIPTGTSGANVLTF.

The J gene is TRBJ1-1, the V gene TRBV6-5, with TRBD1 as a possible D gene (6 bases). The CDR3 covers 13 residues. The V gene lost 7 bases and the J gene lost 5 bases, with 14 bases spanning the gap. Per the germline V gene, CDR1 is MNHEY and CDR2 is SVGAGI. This chain's CDR3 is CASMEGGRTEAFF. The CDR3 DNA reads TGTGCCAGCATGGAGGGGGGGAGGACTGAAGCTTTCTTT.